This TCR beta chain was found in a study of cytomegalovirus exposure and HLA in healthy donors. Concerning this clone: The junction departs from germline at one end; a sequencing error may be responsible.

This CDR3 is 14 amino acids long. The germline gives CDR1 LNHDA, CDR2 SQIVND (reference sequence). Primers for the PCR totalled 60 Vbeta and 13 Jbeta. The protocol was immunoSEQ multiplex PCR, while the TCRdb copy is restricted to in-frame clones and leaves out a portion. The sample records some 80,000 clones, over 70% being singletons. Sequencing was performed on PBMCs. The receptor was derived from a man aged 18-30 years in good health and CMV-seropositive. This chain connects TRBV19 to TRBJ2-1; 14 nucleotides agree with TRBD2. The CDR3 sequence: CASSTTMGLAGELF. The DNA of the CDR3 is TGTGCCAGTAGTACTACCATGGGACTAGCGGGAGAACTCTTC. The full variable domain, its missing parts supplied by reference TRBV19 and TRBJ2-1, is DGGITQSPKYLFRKEGQNVTLSCEQNLNHDAMYWYRQDPGQGLRLIYYSQIVNDFQKGDIAEGYSVSREKKESFPLTVTSAQKNPTAFYLCASSTTMGLAGELFGPGTRLTVL.